The clone carrying this T cell receptor (beta chain) was observed many times. TCR beta CDR3 sequences were amplified from RNA transcripts. The HTBI set primed first-round TCR CDR3 RT-PCR. Via MiXCR, TCRdb re-called the multiplex PCR reads, giving one row per CDR3 protein. This table holds hundreds of thousands of distinct CDR3 sequences, roughly 14% found once. Per the germline V gene, CDR1 is KGHSH and CDR2 is LQKENI. This CDR3 comprises 13 residues. V was clipped by 0 bases and J by 0 bases, with 1 base between them. Clinical symptoms, serum thyroxine and TRAb, thyroid ultrasound and orbital computed tomography were used for the diagnoses. The sample is drawn from a study of T cells in Graves' hyperthyroidism and ophthalmopathy.

The material sequenced was blood. V usage is TRBV18 and J usage is TRBJ2-3; D is ambiguous. The receptor's source is a woman aged 50 to 65 with Graves' ophthalmopathy. The CDR3 DNA reads TGTGCCAGCTCACCACCCAGCACAGATACGCAGTATTTT. Translated: CASSPPSTDTQYF. Full variable domain (remainder filled in from reference TRBV18 and TRBJ2-3): NAGVMQNPRHLVRRRGQEARLRCSPMKGHSHVYWYRQLPEEGLKFMVYLQKENIIDESGMPKERFSAEFPKEGPSILRIQQVVRGDSAAYFCASSPPSTDTQYFGPGTRLTVL.